This T cell receptor (beta chain) was retrieved from a study of T cell repertoires in cytomegalovirus infection. Study-level background: Use of recently identified HLA-C-restricted and well-studied HLA-B-restricted CMV epitopes was part of the study.

On this clonotype: No antigen is known for it.

V was trimmed by 9 bases and J by 2 bases, leaving 10 bases between them. The CDR3 totals 12 residues. Per the germline V gene, CDR1 is MNHEY and CDR2 is SMNVEV (reference sequence). One entry per CDR3 protein results from TCRdb running MiXCR on the reads. The data contain 750,000 to 950,000 distinct CDR3 sequences, 25% to 30% of them seen just once; the ten biggest clones take up around 14%. This chain joins TRBV27 and TRBJ1-2, with D possibly matching TRBD1 (6 bases). The sequence was obtained from a human donor in good health (CMV status not recorded). Some clones in this sample may be carry-over from other donors' samples. The sample in question was cultured CD8+ T cells from PBMCs, obtained from culture after CMV antigen stimulation. CDR3 sequence (DNA): TGTGCCAGTGGACAGTTAAACTATGGCTACACCTTC. Translating it yields CASGQLNYGYTF.